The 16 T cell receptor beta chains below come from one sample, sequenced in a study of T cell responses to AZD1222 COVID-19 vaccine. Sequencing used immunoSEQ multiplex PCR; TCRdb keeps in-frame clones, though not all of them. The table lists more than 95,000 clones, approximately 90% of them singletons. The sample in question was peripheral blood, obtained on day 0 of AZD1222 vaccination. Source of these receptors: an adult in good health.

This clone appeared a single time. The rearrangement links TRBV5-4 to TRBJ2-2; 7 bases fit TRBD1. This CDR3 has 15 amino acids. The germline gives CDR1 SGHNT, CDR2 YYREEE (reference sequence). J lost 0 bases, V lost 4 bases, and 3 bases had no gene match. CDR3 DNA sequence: TGTGCCAGCAGCCGGGACAGCACGAACACCGGGGAGCTGTTTTTT. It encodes CASSRDSTNTGELFF.

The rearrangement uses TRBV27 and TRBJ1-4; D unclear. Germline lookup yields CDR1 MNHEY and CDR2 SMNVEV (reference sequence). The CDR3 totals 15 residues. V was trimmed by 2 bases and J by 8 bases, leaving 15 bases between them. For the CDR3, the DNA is TGTGCCAGCAGTTTACGGACTGGCATAGACGAAAAACTGTTTTTT. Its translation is CASSLRTGIDEKLFF. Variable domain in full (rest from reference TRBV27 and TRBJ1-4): EAQVTQNPRYLITVTGKKLTVTCSQNMNHEYMSWYRQDPGLGLRQIYYSMNVEVTDKGDVPEGYKVSRKEKRNFPLILESPSPNQTSLYFCASSLRTGIDEKLFFGSGTQLSVL.

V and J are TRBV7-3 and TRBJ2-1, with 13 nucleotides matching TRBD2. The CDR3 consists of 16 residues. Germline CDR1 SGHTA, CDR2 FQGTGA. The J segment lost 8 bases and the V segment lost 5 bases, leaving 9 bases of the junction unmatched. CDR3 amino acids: CASSTGLAGAVDEQFF. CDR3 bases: TGTGCCAGCAGCACCGGACTAGCGGGAGCTGTCGATGAGCAGTTCTTC.

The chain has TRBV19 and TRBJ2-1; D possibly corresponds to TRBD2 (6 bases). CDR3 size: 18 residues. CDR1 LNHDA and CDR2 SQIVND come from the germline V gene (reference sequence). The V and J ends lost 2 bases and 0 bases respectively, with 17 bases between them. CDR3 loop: CASSISLLRGSSYNEQFF. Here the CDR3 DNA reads TGTGCCAGTAGTATATCCCTGCTCCGGGGGAGCTCCTACAATGAGCAGTTCTTC.

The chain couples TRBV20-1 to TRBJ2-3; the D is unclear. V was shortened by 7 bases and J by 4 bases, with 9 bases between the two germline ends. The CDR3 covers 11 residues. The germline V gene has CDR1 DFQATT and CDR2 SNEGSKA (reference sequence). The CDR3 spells CSVELADTQYF. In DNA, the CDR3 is TGCAGTGTCGAGTTGGCAGATACGCAGTATTTT.

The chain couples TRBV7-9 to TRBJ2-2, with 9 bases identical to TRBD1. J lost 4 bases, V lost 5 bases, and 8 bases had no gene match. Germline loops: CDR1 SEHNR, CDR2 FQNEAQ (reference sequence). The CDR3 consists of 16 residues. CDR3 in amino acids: CASSVRDRDGTGELFF. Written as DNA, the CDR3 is TGTGCCAGCAGCGTCCGGGACAGGGATGGCACCGGGGAGCTGTTTTTT.

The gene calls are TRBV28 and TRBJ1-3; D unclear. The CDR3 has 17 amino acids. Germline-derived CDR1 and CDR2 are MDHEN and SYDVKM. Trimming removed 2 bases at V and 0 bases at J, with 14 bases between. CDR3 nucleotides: TGTGCCAGCAGTTTACCAGGCGTGGGGAGCTCTGGAAACACCATATATTTT. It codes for CASSLPGVGSSGNTIYF.

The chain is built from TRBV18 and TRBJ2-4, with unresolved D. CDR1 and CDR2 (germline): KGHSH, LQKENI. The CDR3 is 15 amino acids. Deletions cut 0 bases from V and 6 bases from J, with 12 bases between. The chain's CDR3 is CASSPPAEWRNIQYF. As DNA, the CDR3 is TGTGCCAGCTCACCACCGGCGGAGTGGAGAAACATTCAGTACTTC. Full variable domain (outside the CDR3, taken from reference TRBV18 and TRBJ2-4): NAGVMQNPRHLVRRRGQEARLRCSPMKGHSHVYWYRQLPEEGLKFMVYLQKENIIDESGMPKERFSAEFPKEGPSILRIQQVVRGDSAAYFCASSPPAEWRNIQYFGAGTRLSVL.

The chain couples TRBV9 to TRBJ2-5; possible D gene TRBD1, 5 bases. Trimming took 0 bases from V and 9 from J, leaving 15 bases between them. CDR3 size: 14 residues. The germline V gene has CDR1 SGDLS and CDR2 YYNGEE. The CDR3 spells CASSVGGPGKAQYF. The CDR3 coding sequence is TGTGCCAGCAGCGTAGGGGGCCCAGGGAAGGCCCAGTACTTC.

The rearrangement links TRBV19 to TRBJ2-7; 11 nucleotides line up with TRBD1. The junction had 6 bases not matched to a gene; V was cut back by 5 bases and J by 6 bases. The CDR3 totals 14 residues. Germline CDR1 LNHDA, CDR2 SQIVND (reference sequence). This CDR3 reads CASSPRTGGVEQYF. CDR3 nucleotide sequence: TGTGCCAGTAGTCCCAGGACAGGGGGCGTCGAGCAGTACTTC.

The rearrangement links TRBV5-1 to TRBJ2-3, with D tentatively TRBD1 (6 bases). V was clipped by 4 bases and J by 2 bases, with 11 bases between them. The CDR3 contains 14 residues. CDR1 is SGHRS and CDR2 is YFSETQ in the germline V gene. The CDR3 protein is CASSPRQATDTQYF. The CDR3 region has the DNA TGCGCCAGCAGCCCACGACAGGCCACAGATACGCAGTATTTT.

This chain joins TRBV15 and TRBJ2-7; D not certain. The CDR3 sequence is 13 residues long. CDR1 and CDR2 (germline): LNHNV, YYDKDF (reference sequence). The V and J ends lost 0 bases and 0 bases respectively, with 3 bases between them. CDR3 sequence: CATSRDPSYEQYF. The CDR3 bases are TGTGCCACCAGCAGAGACCCCTCCTACGAGCAGTACTTC. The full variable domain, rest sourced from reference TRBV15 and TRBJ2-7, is DAMVIQNPRYQVTQFGKPVTLSCSQTLNHNVMYWYQQKSSQAPKLLFHYYDKDFNNEADTPDNFQSRRPNTSFCFLDIRSPGLGDTAMYLCATSRDPSYEQYFGPGTRLTVT.

The CDR3 DNA is TGTGCCAGCAGCCCTCGTCCGCCTTTCTCCTACGAGCAGTACTTC. Its translation is CASSPRPPFSYEQYF. The chain links TRBV7-3 to TRBJ2-7; D unclear. The CDR3 contains 15 residues. Between the trimmed V and J ends, which lost 5 bases and 0 bases, there was a span of 14 bases. The germline CDR1 and CDR2 sequences are SGHTA and FQGTGA.

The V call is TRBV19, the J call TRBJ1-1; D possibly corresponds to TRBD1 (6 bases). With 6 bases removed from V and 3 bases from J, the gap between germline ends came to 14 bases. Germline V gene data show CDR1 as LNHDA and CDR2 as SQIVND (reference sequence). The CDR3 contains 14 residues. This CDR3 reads CASRTPGEHTEAFF. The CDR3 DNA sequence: TGTGCCAGTAGGACCCCAGGGGAGCACACTGAAGCTTTCTTT.

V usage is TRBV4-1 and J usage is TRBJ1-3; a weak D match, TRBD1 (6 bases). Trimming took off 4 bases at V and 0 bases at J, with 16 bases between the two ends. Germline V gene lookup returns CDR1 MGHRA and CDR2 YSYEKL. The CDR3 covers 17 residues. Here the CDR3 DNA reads TGCGCCAGCAGCCTCTATTCGGGGGCCACCTCTGGAAACACCATATATTTT. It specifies CASSLYSGATSGNTIYF.

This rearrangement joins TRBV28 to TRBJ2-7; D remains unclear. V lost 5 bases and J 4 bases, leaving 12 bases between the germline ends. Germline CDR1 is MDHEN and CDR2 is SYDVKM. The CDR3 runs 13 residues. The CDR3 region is CASSTGLVYEQYF. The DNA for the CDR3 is TGTGCCAGCAGTACGGGCTTGGTATACGAGCAGTACTTC. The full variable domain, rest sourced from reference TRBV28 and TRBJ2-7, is DVKVTQSSRYLVKRTGEKVFLECVQDMDHENMFWYRQDPGLGLRLIYFSYDVKMKEKGDIPEGYSVSREKKERFSLILESASTNQTSMYLCASSTGLVYEQYFGPGTRLTVT.